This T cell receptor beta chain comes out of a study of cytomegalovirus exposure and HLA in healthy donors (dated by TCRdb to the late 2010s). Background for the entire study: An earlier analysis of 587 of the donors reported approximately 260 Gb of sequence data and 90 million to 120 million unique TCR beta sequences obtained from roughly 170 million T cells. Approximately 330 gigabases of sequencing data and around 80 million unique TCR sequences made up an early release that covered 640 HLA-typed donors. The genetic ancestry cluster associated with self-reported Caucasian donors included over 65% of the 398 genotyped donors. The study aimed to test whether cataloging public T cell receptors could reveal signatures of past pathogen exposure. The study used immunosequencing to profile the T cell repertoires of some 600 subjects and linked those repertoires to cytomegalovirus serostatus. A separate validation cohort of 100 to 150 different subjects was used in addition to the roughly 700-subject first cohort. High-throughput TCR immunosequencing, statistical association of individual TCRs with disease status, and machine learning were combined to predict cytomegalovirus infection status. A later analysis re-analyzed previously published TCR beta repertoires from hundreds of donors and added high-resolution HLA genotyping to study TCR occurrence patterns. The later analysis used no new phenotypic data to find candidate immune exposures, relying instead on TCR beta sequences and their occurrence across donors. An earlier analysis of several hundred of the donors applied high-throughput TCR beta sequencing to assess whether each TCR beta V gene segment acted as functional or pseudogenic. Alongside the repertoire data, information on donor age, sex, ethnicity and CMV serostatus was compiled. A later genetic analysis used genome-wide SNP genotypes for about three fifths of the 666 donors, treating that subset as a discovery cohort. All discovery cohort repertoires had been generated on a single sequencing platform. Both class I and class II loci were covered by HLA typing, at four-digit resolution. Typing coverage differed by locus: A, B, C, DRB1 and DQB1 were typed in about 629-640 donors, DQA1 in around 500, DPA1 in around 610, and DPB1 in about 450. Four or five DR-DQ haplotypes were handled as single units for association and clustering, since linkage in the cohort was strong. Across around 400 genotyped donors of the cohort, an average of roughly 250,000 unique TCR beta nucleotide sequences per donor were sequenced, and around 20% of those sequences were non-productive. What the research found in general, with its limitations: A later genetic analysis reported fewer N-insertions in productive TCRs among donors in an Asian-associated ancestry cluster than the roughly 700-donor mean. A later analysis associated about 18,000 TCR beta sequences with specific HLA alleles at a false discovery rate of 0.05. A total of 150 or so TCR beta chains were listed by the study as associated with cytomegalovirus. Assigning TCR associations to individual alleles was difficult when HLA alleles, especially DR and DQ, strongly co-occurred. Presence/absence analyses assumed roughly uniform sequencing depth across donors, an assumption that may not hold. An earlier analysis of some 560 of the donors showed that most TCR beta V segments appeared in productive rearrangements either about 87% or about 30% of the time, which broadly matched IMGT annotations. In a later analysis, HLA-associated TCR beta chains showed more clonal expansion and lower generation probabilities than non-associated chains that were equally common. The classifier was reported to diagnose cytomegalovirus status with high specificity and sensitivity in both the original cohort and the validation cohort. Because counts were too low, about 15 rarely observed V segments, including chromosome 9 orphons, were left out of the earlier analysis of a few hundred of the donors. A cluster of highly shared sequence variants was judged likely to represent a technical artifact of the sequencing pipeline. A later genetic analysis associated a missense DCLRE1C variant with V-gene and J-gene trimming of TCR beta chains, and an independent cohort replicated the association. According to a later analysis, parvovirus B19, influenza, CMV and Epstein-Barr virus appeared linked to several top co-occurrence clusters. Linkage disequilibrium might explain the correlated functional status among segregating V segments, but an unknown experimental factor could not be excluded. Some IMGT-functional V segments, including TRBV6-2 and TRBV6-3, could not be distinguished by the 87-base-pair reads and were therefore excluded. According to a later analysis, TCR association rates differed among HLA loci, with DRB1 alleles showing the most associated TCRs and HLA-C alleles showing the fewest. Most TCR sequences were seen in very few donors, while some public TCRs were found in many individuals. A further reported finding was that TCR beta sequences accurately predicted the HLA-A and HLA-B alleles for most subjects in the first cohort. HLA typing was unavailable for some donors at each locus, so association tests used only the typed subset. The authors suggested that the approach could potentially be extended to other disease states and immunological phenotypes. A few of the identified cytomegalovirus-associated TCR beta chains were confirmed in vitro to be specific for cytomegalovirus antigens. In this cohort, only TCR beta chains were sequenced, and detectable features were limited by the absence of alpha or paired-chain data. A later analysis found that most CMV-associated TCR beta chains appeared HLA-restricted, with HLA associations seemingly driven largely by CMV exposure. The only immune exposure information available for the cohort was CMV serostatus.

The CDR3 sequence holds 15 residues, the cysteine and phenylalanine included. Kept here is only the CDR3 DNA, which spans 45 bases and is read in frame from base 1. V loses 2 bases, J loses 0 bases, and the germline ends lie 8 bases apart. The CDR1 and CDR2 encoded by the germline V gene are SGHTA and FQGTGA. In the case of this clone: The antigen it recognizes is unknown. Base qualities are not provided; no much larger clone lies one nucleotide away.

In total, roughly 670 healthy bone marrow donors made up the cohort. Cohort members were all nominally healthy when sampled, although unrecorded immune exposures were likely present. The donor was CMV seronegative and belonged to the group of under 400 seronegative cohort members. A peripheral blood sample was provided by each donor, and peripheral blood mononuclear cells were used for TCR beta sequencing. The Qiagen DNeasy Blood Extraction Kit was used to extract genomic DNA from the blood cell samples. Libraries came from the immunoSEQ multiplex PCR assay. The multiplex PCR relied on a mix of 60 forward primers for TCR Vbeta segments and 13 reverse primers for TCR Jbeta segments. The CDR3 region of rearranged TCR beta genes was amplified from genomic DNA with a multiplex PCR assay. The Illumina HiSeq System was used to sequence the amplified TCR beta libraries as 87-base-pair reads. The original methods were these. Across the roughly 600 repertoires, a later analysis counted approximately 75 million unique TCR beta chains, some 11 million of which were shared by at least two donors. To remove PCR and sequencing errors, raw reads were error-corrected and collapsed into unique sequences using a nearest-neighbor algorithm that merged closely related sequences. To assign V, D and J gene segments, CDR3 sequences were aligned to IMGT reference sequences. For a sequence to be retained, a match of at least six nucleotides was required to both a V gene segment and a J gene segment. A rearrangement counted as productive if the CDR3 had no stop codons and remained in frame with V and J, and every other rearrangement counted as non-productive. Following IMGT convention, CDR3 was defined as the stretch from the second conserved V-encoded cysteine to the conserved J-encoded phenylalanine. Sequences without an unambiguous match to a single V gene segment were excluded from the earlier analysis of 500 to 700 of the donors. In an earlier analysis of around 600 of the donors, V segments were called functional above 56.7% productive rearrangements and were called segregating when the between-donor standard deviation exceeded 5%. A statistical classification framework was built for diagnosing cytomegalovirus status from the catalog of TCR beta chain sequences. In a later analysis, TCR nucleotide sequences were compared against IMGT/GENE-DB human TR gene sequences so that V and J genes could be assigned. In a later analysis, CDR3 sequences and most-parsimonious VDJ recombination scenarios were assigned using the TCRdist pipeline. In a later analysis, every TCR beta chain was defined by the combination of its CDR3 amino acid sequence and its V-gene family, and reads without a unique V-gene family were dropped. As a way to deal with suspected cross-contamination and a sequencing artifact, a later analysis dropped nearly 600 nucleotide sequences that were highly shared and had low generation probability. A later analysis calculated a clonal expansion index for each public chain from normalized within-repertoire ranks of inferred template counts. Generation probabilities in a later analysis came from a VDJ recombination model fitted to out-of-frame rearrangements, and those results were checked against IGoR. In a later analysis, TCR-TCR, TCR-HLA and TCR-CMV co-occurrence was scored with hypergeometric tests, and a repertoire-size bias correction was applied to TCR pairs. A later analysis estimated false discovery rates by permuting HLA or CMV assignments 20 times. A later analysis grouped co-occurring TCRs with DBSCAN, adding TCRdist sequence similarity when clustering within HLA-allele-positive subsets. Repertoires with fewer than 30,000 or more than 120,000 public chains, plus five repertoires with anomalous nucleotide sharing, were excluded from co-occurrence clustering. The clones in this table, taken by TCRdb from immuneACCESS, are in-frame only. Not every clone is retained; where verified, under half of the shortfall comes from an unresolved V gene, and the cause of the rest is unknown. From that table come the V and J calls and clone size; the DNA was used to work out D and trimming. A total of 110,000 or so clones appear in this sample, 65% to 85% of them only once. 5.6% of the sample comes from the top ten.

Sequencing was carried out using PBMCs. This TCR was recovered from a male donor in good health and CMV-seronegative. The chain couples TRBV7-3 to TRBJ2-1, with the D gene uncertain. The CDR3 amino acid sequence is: CASSLDFSSYNEQFF. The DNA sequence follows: TGTGCCAGCAGCTTAGACTTCAGCTCCTACAATGAGCAGTTCTTC.